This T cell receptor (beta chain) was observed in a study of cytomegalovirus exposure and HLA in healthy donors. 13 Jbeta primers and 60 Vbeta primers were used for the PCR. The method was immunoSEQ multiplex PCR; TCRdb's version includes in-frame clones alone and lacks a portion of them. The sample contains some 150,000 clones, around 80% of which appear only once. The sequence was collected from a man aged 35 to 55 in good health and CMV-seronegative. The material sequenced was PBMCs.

CDR3 sequence (DNA): TGTGCCAGCAGGCTGACAGGGGTCGGCGATTCACCCCTCCACTTT. Amino acids: CASRLTGVGDSPLHF. V and J are TRBV7-6 and TRBJ1-6; the match to TRBD1 covers 8 bases. The CDR3 totals 15 residues. V lost 6 bases and J lost 8; bases outside the gene matches: 9. CDR1 and CDR2 (germline): SGHVS, FNYEAQ.